Listed here is a single TCR beta chain. The CDR3 covers 17 residues. Per germline, CDR1 SGHRS and CDR2 YFSETQ. Germline trimming cut 4 bases from V and 6 bases from J; bases unmatched to any gene: 14. The data were taken from a study of blood T cell repertoires in COVID-19. Seattle's cohort entered during active infection and was followed longitudinally. Assay: immunoSEQ multiplex PCR; the TCRdb copy retains only in-frame clones and omits some. The sample records some 200,000 clones, around 95% being singletons. This TCR was sampled from a man aged 25 to 45 with COVID-19, enrolled during active disease. The sequenced sample was peripheral blood. The chain combines TRBV5-1 with TRBJ2-1, with 9 bases matching TRBD1. CDR3: CASSPRTGTGILNEQFF. The CDR3, as DNA: TGCGCCAGCAGCCCTAGAACCGGGACAGGGATTCTCAATGAGCAGTTCTTC.